This T cell receptor (beta chain) was identified during a study of CD8 T cells in ankylosing spondylitis. A remark on this clonotype: Its target is unknown.

This CDR3 has 13 residues. V dropped 6 bases and J dropped 5 bases, with 16 bases sitting between them. The germline CDR1 and CDR2 sequences are DFQATT and SNEGSKA (reference sequence). Via MiXCR, TCRdb re-called the 5' RACE reads, giving one row per CDR3 protein. The sample includes hundreds of thousands of distinct CDR3 sequences, about 10% of them seen just once. Study observations and caveats: The study looked at matched synovial fluid samples from ankylosing spondylitis patients. Disease-linked clones were reported to be significantly enriched there. For ankylosing spondylitis blood, a TCR beta motif of fewer than 10 highly homologous variants appeared characteristic. In the blood and synovial fluid of reactive arthritis, some motif variants had been previously reported.

What was sequenced was blood, either unsorted or a sorted T cell fraction (not recorded which). The V gene is TRBV20-1, the J gene TRBJ2-5; D gene unclear. This TCR came from a male donor with ankylosing spondylitis. CDR3 sequence reads: CSAYVTPRETQYF. The CDR3, as DNA: TGCAGTGCCTACGTGACCCCCAGGGAGACCCAGTACTTC.